A selection of T cell receptor beta chains follows, all from one sample in a study of T cell responses to AZD1222 COVID-19 vaccine. Produced via immunoSEQ multiplex PCR; TCRdb's table is partial and in-frame only. The data contain roughly 76,000 clones, 70% to 90% of them singletons. The sequencing here drew on peripheral blood, taken on day 0 of AZD1222 vaccination. The receptors come from an adult in good health. CDR3s include the opening cysteine and the closing phenylalanine or tryptophan. D genes are given only for firm matches. Clone size is not always given. Where it is, it says once, few, many or a class for expanded clones.

j_gene,d_gene,v_gene,abundance,CDR3nt,CDR3aa
TRBJ1-2,.,TRBV27,.,TGTGCCAGCAGTAAACGGACGGGAGATAACTATGGCTACACCTTC,CASSKRTGDNYGYTF
TRBJ2-2,.,TRBV28,.,TGTGCCAGCAGTGGAGGGCTAGCTGGAGGGGAGGGGGACACCGGGGAGCTGTTTTTT,CASSGGLAGGEGDTGELFF
TRBJ1-2,.,TRBV16,.,TGTGCCAGCAGCCAATCGATAGCTAACTATGGCTACACCTTC,CASSQSIANYGYTF
TRBJ1-1,.,TRBV30,.,TGTGCCTGGGAAGTGGGAGGAACTGAAGCTTTCTTT,CAWEVGGTEAFF
TRBJ1-4,.,TRBV7-2,.,TGTGCCAGCGCCCGGGGCTCTACTAATGAAAAACTGTTTTTT,CASARGSTNEKLFF
TRBJ2-1,TRBD1,TRBV14,once,TGTGCCAGCAGCCCGACCAGGGGGATGAGGAACAATGAGCAGTTCTTC,CASSPTRGMRNNEQFF
TRBJ2-1,TRBD1,TRBV19,.,TGTGCCAGTAGTCCGGGACAGATCAATGAGCAGTTCTTC,CASSPGQINEQFF
TRBJ2-7,TRBD1,TRBV4-2,.,TGTGCCAGCAGCCAAGGAGGGACAGGGAGCTACGAGCAGTACTTC,CASSQGGTGSYEQYF
TRBJ1-5,.,TRBV7-8,.,TGTGCCAGCAGCTCTCAACAGGGCGGCAATCAGCCCCAGCATTTT,CASSSQQGGNQPQHF
TRBJ1-1,.,TRBV14,.,TGTGCCAGCAGCCAAGTTTTGGGGTCCACTGAAGCTTTCTTT,CASSQVLGSTEAFF
TRBJ1-4,TRBD1,TRBV30,.,TGTGCCTGGGGTGTGACAGGGTCTAATGAAAAACTGTTTTTT,CAWGVTGSNEKLFF
TRBJ1-1,.,TRBV5-4,.,TGTGCCAGCAGCTTCGGCCAGGGTTACACTGAAGCTTTCTTT,CASSFGQGYTEAFF
TRBJ1-2,TRBD1,TRBV5-1,.,TGCGCCAGCAGCTTTGGACAGGGAGGTGGCTACACCTTC,CASSFGQGGGYTF
TRBJ1-5,.,TRBV9,.,TGTGCCAGCAGCGTAGAGGGGTTTAAGCCCCAGCATTTT,CASSVEGFKPQHF
TRBJ1-4,.,TRBV19,.,TGTGCCAGTAGTATGTGGGGGAGTGGTGAAAAACTGTTTTTT,CASSMWGSGEKLFF
TRBJ1-6,.,TRBV29-1,.,TGCAGCGTTCGTCCGGACAGTCTTAATTCACCCCTCCACTTT,CSVRPDSLNSPLHF
TRBJ1-1,.,TRBV7-9,.,TGTGCCAGCAGCGGATGGGGACTTGGGGACACTGAAGCTTTCTTT,CASSGWGLGDTEAFF